The sequence of this T cell receptor (beta chain) was determined in a study of OX40 agonist ivuxolimab in advanced cancers. At the level of the study: Patients were treated with intravenous ivuxolimab, dosed at 0.01 to 10 mg/kg and infused every 2 weeks. Dose-escalation cases comprised hepatocellular carcinoma, melanoma, renal cell or head and neck cancer.

Produced via immunoSEQ multiplex PCR; TCRdb's table is partial and in-frame only. The sample shows tens of thousands of clones, approximately 84% of them seen only once. The J segment lost 7 bases and the V segment lost 6 bases, leaving 9 bases of the junction unmatched. The CDR3 extends over 15 amino acids. The germline CDR1 and CDR2 sequences are SGHRS and YFSETQ. This sequence was found in an adult with an advanced solid tumor such as melanoma, head and neck, liver or kidney cancer. The rearrangement uses TRBV5-1 and TRBJ2-2; TRBD2 matches at 10 bases. The sequencing here drew on CD4+ or CD8+ T cells sorted from blood, taken in a trial of the OX40 agonist ivuxolimab. CDR3 region: CASINSGRNGGELFF. The CDR3 coding sequence is TGCGCCAGCATCAATAGCGGGAGGAATGGCGGGGAGCTGTTTTTT.